This T cell receptor beta chain originates from a study of monozygotic twins with inflammatory bowel disease. Points from the study as a whole: Ultimately, a single strong signal or clonotype associated with IBD was not supported.

No DNA is given; TCRdb re-called the 5' RACE reads and lists each CDR3 protein once. This sample's table reports around 230,000 distinct CDR3 sequences. A word on this clonotype: Its target is not known.

This CDR3 is built from 15 residues. Germline V lookup: CDR1 KGHDR, CDR2 SFDVKD. The origin of this receptor is a human donor with ulcerative colitis or Crohn's disease, or a healthy co-twin of an affected twin (not recorded which). Sample: blood. This sequence joins TRBV24-1 and TRBJ1-1; TCRdb lists TRBD1, though no DNA is available to test this call. CDR3 residues: CATSDSTGRNTEAFF.